This T cell receptor (beta chain) was identified during a study of regulatory T cells in long-lasting Graves disease. TCR beta libraries were built with iRepertoire HTBI primers and Arm-PCR of CDR3 regions. Via MiXCR, TCRdb re-called the multiplex PCR reads, giving one row per CDR3 protein. The sample carries around 470,000 distinct CDR3 sequences, 14% recorded once. Noted time point: newly diagnosed GD, antithyroid drugs for less than 3 months. Extracted RNA from PBMCs served as the source of the TCR library. Blood from the periphery, approximately 8.6 milliliters in all, was drawn into EDTA tubes. This clonotype has a count of ten or more. The CDR3 runs to 15 residues. V dropped 5 bases and J dropped 0 bases, with 12 bases sitting between them. Germline CDR1 and CDR2: MNHEY and SMNVEV (reference sequence). The data were also submitted as part of a second study, on T cells in Graves' hyperthyroidism and ophthalmopathy. That paper adds: Each diagnosis drew on symptoms, thyroxine, TRAb, thyroid ultrasound and orbital computed tomography findings.

The chain links TRBV27 to TRBJ2-3, with TRBD1 as a possible D gene (5 bases). The material was peripheral blood mononuclear cells (PBMCs), obtained at new diagnosis, from a patient treated with antithyroid drugs. The clonotype was recovered from a woman in her fifties or sixties with Graves disease. CDR3: CASSISTGSTDTQYF. CDR3 sequence (DNA): TGTGCCAGCAGTATTAGCACAGGCAGCACAGATACGCAGTATTTT.